This T cell receptor beta chain was captured in a study of CD8 T cells in ankylosing spondylitis. Overall study findings and caveats: Blood of patients with ankylosing spondylitis appeared to be characterized by a TCR beta motif of several highly homologous variants. CD8+ disease-linked clones were present at relatively low frequencies in blood. Researchers reportedly found disease-linked clones significantly enriched in matched ankylosing spondylitis synovial fluid. Earlier literature documents some of the motif variants in reactive arthritis synovial fluid and blood.

Trimming removed 4 bases at V and 1 base at J, with 13 bases between. This CDR3 is 15 amino acids long. TCRdb independently ran MiXCR on the 5' RACE reads; one entry per CDR3 protein. The data hold about 750,000 distinct CDR3 sequences, with around 17% observed a single time. The sample holds a few counts of this clonotype. Antigen: not known. Sequencing was carried out using blood, either unsorted or a sorted T cell fraction (not recorded which). The sequence derives from a male donor with ankylosing spondylitis. V gene TRBV12-3 or TRBV12-4 combines with J gene TRBJ1-1; D may be TRBD1 (5 bases). The CDR3 bases are TGTGCCAGCAGTTCATCGGACAAACCGAACACTGAAGCTTTCTTT. This translates into CASSSSDKPNTEAFF.